The clone carrying this T cell receptor beta chain was counted a few times. One junction end disagrees with the germline gene, perhaps due to a read error. The entry originates in a study of CD8+CD57+ T cells in acquired aplastic anemia. Study information: DNA per sorted CD4+ or CD8+ sample ranged roughly 0.19 to 30 ug, averaging roughly 3.2 ug.

This CDR3 is 13 amino acids long. CDR1 SSHAT and CDR2 FNYEAQ come from the germline V gene (reference sequence). Both TCR beta VDJ combination and CDR3 sequence profiling were carried out. Genomic DNA was the template for this profiling. From the reads, TCRdb called clonotypes with MiXCR, one entry per CDR3 protein. The top ten clones hold over 55% of a sample with about 98,000 distinct CDR3 sequences, around two thirds of them seen once. Patients included in sequencing had previously demonstrated CD8+CD57+ cell expansion by flow cytometry. Sequences were obtained from sorted CD4+, CD8+, or CD8+CD57+ T cells (not recorded which) from PBMCs. This clonotype originated in a human donor with aplastic anemia. The rearrangement uses TRBV7-7 and TRBJ2-5; possible D gene TRBD2, 5 bases. CDR3 in amino acids: CASSTGNEETQYF. The CDR3 region has the DNA TGTGCTAGCAGTACCGGGAACGAAGAGACCCAGTACTTC.